This T cell receptor beta chain is drawn from a study of radiation and T cells in renal cell carcinoma. Study-wide background: Nephrectomy followed 15 Gy stereotactic body radiation by 4 weeks. Notes on the study in general: Baseline intratumoral clonotype presence is unknown without pretreatment biopsies. From baseline, blood top tumor clonotypes peaked at 2 weeks post-radiation.

V was cut by 4 bases and J by 1 base, with 13 bases left in between. The CDR3 contains 14 residues. CDR1 GTSNPN and CDR2 SVGIG come from the germline V gene (reference sequence). There are a few counts of this clone. Its cognate antigen is unknown. Data came from immunoSEQ multiplex PCR; TCRdb stores just in-frame clones and leaves some out. The sample shows 150,000 or so clones, around 90% of them seen only once. Time point: baseline pretreatment blood. As to treatment: 15 Gy SBRT to primary tumor, nephrectomy 4 weeks later. Blood was sampled at baseline, 2 weeks and 4 weeks after SBRT. This receptor was taken from a woman aged 70 to 79 with renal cell carcinoma. This specimen consisted of blood, obtained from a patient whose treatment included radiotherapy and nephrectomy. This rearrangement joins TRBV30 to TRBJ1-1; perhaps TRBD1 as D (6 bases). The CDR3 nucleotides are TGTGCCTGGACTACCGGGACAACGAACACTGAAGCTTTCTTT. Residues: CAWTTGTTNTEAFF.